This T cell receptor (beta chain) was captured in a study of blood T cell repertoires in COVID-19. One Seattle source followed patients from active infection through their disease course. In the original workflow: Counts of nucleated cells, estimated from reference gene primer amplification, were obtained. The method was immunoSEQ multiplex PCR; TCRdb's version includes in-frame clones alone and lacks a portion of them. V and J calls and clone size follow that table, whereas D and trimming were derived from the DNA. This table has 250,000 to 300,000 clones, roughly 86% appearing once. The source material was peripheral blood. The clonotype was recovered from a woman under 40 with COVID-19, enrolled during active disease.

The chain's CDR3 is CASSGLAGALVGELFF. Here the CDR3 DNA reads TGTGCCAGCAGCGGACTAGCGGGAGCCCTTGTCGGGGAGCTGTTTTTT. The V and J genes are TRBV11-2 and TRBJ2-2; TRBD2 matches 13 bases. Germline CDR1 SGHAT, CDR2 FQNNGV. Trimming took 5 bases from V and 7 from J; bases not matched to a gene: 7. This CDR3 contains 16 residues.